One sample yielded the 14 T cell receptor beta chains listed below, sequenced in a study of T cells after yellow fever vaccination. TCRdb reanalysed the 5' RACE reads using MiXCR and keeps one entry per CDR3 protein. Here the sample spans roughly 310,000 distinct CDR3 sequences, around 3.6% being singletons. Specimen: PBMCs, collected on the day of the yellow fever booster vaccination. The source of these receptors is a young man who received the YFV17D yellow fever vaccine.

This clonotype was seen only a few times. The chain is built from TRBV5-1 and TRBJ2-3; 7 nucleotides match TRBD2. The CDR3 runs 14 residues. J was trimmed by 6 bases and V by 1 base; bases with no gene match: 5. Germline V lookup: CDR1 SGHRS, CDR2 YFSETQ. Written as DNA, the CDR3 is TGCGCCAGCAGCTTGAGGCAGGGAGGGGATACGCAGTATTTT. Encoded protein: CASSLRQGGDTQYF.

This clonotype was observed at least ten times. The rearrangement uses TRBV12-5 and TRBJ2-7; D gene ambiguous. Germline lookup yields CDR1 LGHNT and CDR2 FRNRAP. There are 12 residues in the CDR3. Trimming shortened V by 1 base and J by 6 bases, and 7 bases separated the two germline ends. The chain's CDR3 is CASGLGGTEQYF. CDR3 nucleotides: TGTGCTAGTGGTTTGGGGGGAACCGAGCAGTACTTC.

This clonotype was seen many times. The J gene is TRBJ2-7, the V gene TRBV5-1, with D perhaps being TRBD1 or TRBD2 (6 bases each). The CDR3 runs 14 residues. The V and J ends lost 0 bases and 3 bases respectively, with 10 bases between them. CDR1 and CDR2 (germline): SGHRS, YFSETQ. CDR3 DNA sequence: TGCGCCAGCAGCTTGGAGGGGGGTGGCTACGAGCAGTACTTC. It is translated as CASSLEGGGYEQYF.

This clonotype was counted many times. The chain links TRBV4-1 to TRBJ2-2; D gene uncertain. The CDR3 runs 14 residues. Germline assignment: CDR1 MGHRA and CDR2 YSYEKL. V was shortened by 4 bases and J by 8 bases, with 14 bases between the two germline ends. CDR3 sequence (DNA): TGCGCCAGCAGCCCCCATAAGGCTGGAGGGGAGCTGTTTTTT. Protein: CASSPHKAGGELFF.

The table lists this clonotype with many counts. The rearrangement links TRBV12-3 or TRBV12-4 to TRBJ2-5; TRBD2 matches 13 bases. This CDR3 has 15 residues. V dropped 7 bases and J dropped 7; count of bases not matched to a gene: 9. In DNA, the CDR3 is TGTGCCAGCACCGGACTAGCGGGGGAGATGGGGACCCAGTACTTC. Translation gives CASTGLAGEMGTQYF.

This clonotype was found many times. This CDR3 reads CASSSGPPSKNIQYF. The CDR3 DNA follows: TGCGCCAGCAGCTCCGGGCCCCCCAGCAAAAACATTCAGTACTTC. This chain connects TRBV5-1 to TRBJ2-4; D is unclear. CDR1 and CDR2 (germline): SGHRS, YFSETQ. This CDR3 contains 15 residues. Trimming shortened V by 3 bases and J by 3 bases, and 13 bases separated the two germline ends.

This clonotype was counted ten times or more. This chain links TRBV12-3 or TRBV12-4 with TRBJ1-4; no firm D call. V gave up 6 bases and J gave up 4 bases, with 6 bases separating them. The CDR3 runs to 12 residues. The CDR3 coding sequence is TGTGCCAGCAGGGTCCTTAATGAAAAACTGTTTTTT. This sequence encodes CASRVLNEKLFF.

The chain links TRBV7-2 to TRBJ1-3, with 7 bases lining up with TRBD1. The CDR3 runs to 16 residues. Germline CDR1 and CDR2: SGHTA and FQGNSA. The ends lost 5 bases at V and 3 bases at J; junction bases unmatched: 10. The chain's CDR3 is CASSESGTVGGNTIYF. In nucleotides, the CDR3 is TGTGCCAGCAGCGAATCCGGGACAGTCGGTGGAAACACCATATATTTT.

The V and J genes are TRBV3-1 and TRBJ2-3; D gene uncertain. Trimming pared 5 bases from V and 1 base from J, leaving 10 bases between. Looked up from germline, CDR1 is LGHDT and CDR2 is YNNKEL (reference sequence). The CDR3 runs to 14 residues. The CDR3 DNA is TGTGCCAGCAGCTCACCTACACGCACAGATACGCAGTATTTT. This translates into CASSSPTRTDTQYF.

This clonotype was detected only a few times. The chain couples TRBV18 to TRBJ1-6, with a possible D match to TRBD1 (6 bases). This CDR3 contains 14 residues. The germline gives CDR1 KGHSH, CDR2 LQKENI. V was clipped by 5 bases and J by 7 bases, with 12 bases between them. CDR3 residues: CASSADSGNSPLHF. CDR3 DNA: TGTGCCAGCTCAGCGGACAGCGGGAATTCACCCCTCCACTTT.

Many counts were recorded for this clonotype. This chain uses TRBV15 with TRBJ2-7; D ambiguous. Per the germline V gene, CDR1 is LNHNV and CDR2 is YYDKDF (reference sequence). Trimming took off 1 base at V and 4 bases at J, with 14 bases between the two ends. The CDR3 totals 15 residues. The CDR3 region has the DNA TGTGCCACCAGCAGAGCGGGTGGGCGCTTTTACGAGCAGTACGTC. Translated, it gives CATSRAGGRFYEQYV.

The genes are TRBV7-9 and TRBJ1-1; maybe TRBD1 (6 bases). The CDR3 contains 14 residues. Looked up from germline, CDR1 is SEHNR and CDR2 is FQNEAQ (reference sequence). Deletions cut 3 bases from V and 7 bases from J, with 15 bases between. The CDR3, as DNA: TGTGCCAGCAGCTTTACGGTACAGGGATTTGAAGCTTTCTTT. As protein: CASSFTVQGFEAFF. Full variable domain (rest looked up from reference TRBV7-9 and TRBJ1-1): DTGVSQNPRHKITKRGQNVTFRCDPISEHNRLYWYRQTLGQGPEFLTYFQNEAQLEKSRLLSDRFSAERPKGSFSTLEIQRTEQGDSAMYLCASSFTVQGFEAFFGQGTRLTVV.

There are many counts of this clonotype. V is TRBV11-3 and J is TRBJ2-1; a possible D gene is TRBD2 (6 bases). Germline V gene data show CDR1 as SGHNT and CDR2 as YENEEA. Trimming removed 5 bases at V and 6 bases at J, with 14 bases between. The CDR3 loop spans 14 amino acids. CDR3 residues: CASSPPGLLNEQFF. CDR3 DNA: TGTGCCAGCAGCCCCCCGGGACTCCTCAATGAGCAGTTCTTC.

This clonotype appeared many times. The chain recombines TRBV3-1 with TRBJ2-7; weak D call: TRBD2 (5 bases). The germline V gene encodes CDR1 LGHDT and CDR2 YNNKEL (reference sequence). This CDR3 is built from 15 residues. The V end was cut by 1 base, the J end by 3 bases, with 13 bases between. The CDR3 nucleotides are TGTGCCAGCAGCCAAGGAAACCGAGGAGGCTACGAGCAGTACTTC. It specifies CASSQGNRGGYEQYF.